The 9 T cell receptor beta chains in this list originate from one sample, sequenced in a study of blood T cell repertoires in COVID-19. Here immunoSEQ multiplex PCR was the method, and the copy in TCRdb shows in-frame clones only, minus some. The sample lists around 160,000 clones, 85% occurring once. Sequencing was carried out using peripheral blood. Receptors originate from a woman between 40 and 50 years old with active or convalescent COVID-19.

This chain connects TRBV7-2 to TRBJ1-5; weak D call: TRBD1 (5 bases). This CDR3 has 16 amino acids. CDR1 and CDR2 from the germline V gene are SGHTA and FQGNSA. The V gene lost 0 bases and the J gene lost 1 base, with 10 bases spanning the gap. This CDR3 is CASSLASQGSNQPQHF. CDR3 DNA: TGTGCCAGCAGCTTAGCATCGCAGGGAAGCAATCAGCCCCAGCATTTT.

This sequence joins TRBV27 and TRBJ2-1; 7 nucleotides agree with TRBD1. CDR1 MNHEY and CDR2 SMNVEV come from the germline V gene (reference sequence). The V segment lost 5 bases and the J segment 8 bases; nucleotides outside the gene matches: 18. The CDR3 spans 17 residues. CDR3 coding DNA: TGTGCCAGCAGTCCGCTCAGGGGGATGACGGGTCGGGATGAGCAGTTCTTC. This codes for CASSPLRGMTGRDEQFF.

The V call is TRBV27, the J call TRBJ2-3; tentatively, D is TRBD1 (5 bases). The V gene's germline CDR1 is MNHEY and CDR2 SMNVEV (reference sequence). The CDR3 sequence is 18 residues long. V lost 6 bases and J 2 bases, leaving 24 bases between the germline ends. The CDR3 protein is CASRFTPPRQGSTDTQYF. CDR3 DNA: TGTGCCAGCAGGTTTACCCCTCCGCGGCAGGGTTCCACAGATACGCAGTATTTT.

J is TRBJ2-2 and V is TRBV5-6; 7 bases align to TRBD2. CDR3 size: 15 residues. V lost 0 bases, J lost 6 bases, and 5 bases stayed unmatched. CDR1 is SGHDT and CDR2 is YYEEEE in the germline V gene. CDR3 nucleotides: TGTGCCAGCAGCTTGGTAGAACGGGGGGCCGGGGAGCTGTTTTTT. Protein product: CASSLVERGAGELFF.

The chain recombines TRBV12-3 or TRBV12-4 with TRBJ1-2; 7 nucleotides match TRBD1. The CDR3 has 13 residues. Trimming removed 6 bases from V and 5 bases from J; junction bases left unmatched: 6. DNA for the CDR3: TGTGCCAGCAGCCCATTACAGGGGTATGGCTACACCTTC. Protein: CASSPLQGYGYTF.

The rearrangement links TRBV11-2 to TRBJ2-3; D may be TRBD2 (5 bases). Trimming cost V 5 bases and J 1 base, with 13 bases left between them. Per the germline V gene, CDR1 is SGHAT and CDR2 is FQNNGV. The CDR3 runs 15 residues. The CDR3 DNA follows: TGTGCCAGCAGCCCGAGAGGACTCCGCACAGATACGCAGTATTTT. This translates into CASSPRGLRTDTQYF.

The CDR3 sequence: CASSLGGINQPQHF. CDR3 bases: TGCGCCAGCAGCTTGGGAGGGATCAATCAGCCCCAGCATTTT. This chain joins TRBV5-1 and TRBJ1-5; D gene uncertain. V lost 0 bases and J 3 bases, leaving 7 bases between the germline ends. The CDR3 is 14 amino acids. CDR1 SGHRS and CDR2 YFSETQ come from the germline V gene. Full variable domain (remainder filled in from reference TRBV5-1 and TRBJ1-5): KAGVTQTPRYLIKTRGQQVTLSCSPISGHRSVSWYQQTPGQGLQFLFEYFSETQRNKGNFPGRFSGRQFSNSRSEMNVSTLELGDSALYLCASSLGGINQPQHFGDGTRLSIL.

This chain joins TRBV2 and TRBJ2-2, with D possibly TRBD2 on 6 matching bases. The germline gives CDR1 SNHLY, CDR2 FYNNEI. The CDR3 has 14 residues. Trimming took 2 bases from V and 5 from J, leaving 9 bases between them. DNA for the CDR3: TGTGCCAGCAGTGAACGGGGGTCTACCGGGGAGCTGTTTTTT. It codes for CASSERGSTGELFF. The variable domain in full, with the rest retrieved from reference TRBV2 and TRBJ2-2, is EPEVTQTPSHQVTQMGQEVILRCVPISNHLYFYWYRQILGQKVEFLVSFYNNEISEKSEIFDDQFSVERPDGSNFTLKIRSTKLEDSAMYFCASSERGSTGELFFGEGSRLTVL.

The chain has TRBV14 and TRBJ1-3; D not resolved. V was pared by 4 bases and J by 3 bases, with 10 bases between. Germline V gene data show CDR1 as SGHDN and CDR2 as FVKESK. The CDR3 length is 14 residues. The CDR3 DNA sequence: TGTGCCAGCAGCCCGACTTCTGGTGGAAACACCATATATTTT. The encoded protein is CASSPTSGGNTIYF.